This T cell receptor (beta chain) was documented in a study of cytomegalovirus exposure and HLA in healthy donors. The CDR3 spans 14 residues. V lost 5 bases and J 7 bases, leaving 12 bases between the germline ends. Germline CDR1 and CDR2: SGHVS and FQNEAQ. With 60 Vbeta and 13 Jbeta primers, the PCR was carried out. The data were produced by immunoSEQ multiplex PCR, yet TCRdb's version contains in-frame clones alone and is incomplete. In the table there are 150,000 to 250,000 clones, approximately 83% of which are singletons. Whole-study results and caveats: Sequence variants that were highly shared formed a cluster that was likely a sequencing artifact.

On this clone itself: Antigen: not known.

Sequenced: PBMCs. The J gene is TRBJ1-6, the V gene TRBV7-8; D not certain. The TCR comes from a boy aged 2-15 years in good health and CMV-seronegative. The DNA of the CDR3 is TGTGCCAGCAGCCCCCCGGCGGGGAATTCACCCCTCCACTTT. Protein: CASSPPAGNSPLHF.